This record concerns one TCR beta chain sequence. As yet, its antigen is unknown. TCRdb re-called the multiplex PCR reads with MiXCR, one entry per CDR3 protein. The repertoire includes 850 to 950 distinct CDR3 sequences, 5.5% to 6% of them detected once, and 35% sits in the top ten. Study-level results: Tumor-infiltrating Treg TCR alpha and beta sequences overlapped most with tumor naive CD4+ T cells, then blood naive.

Treg sorting used a CD4+CD25+CD127-/low gate. What was sequenced was tumor-infiltrating Tregs sorted from the breast tumor. The clonotype originates from a female donor with breast cancer.

The CDR3 DNA follows: TGTGCCAGCAGTATGGACCGAACAATTGGCTACACCTTC. Protein: CASSMDRTIGYTF. The chain joins TRBV12-3 or TRBV12-4 to TRBJ1-2, with D uncertain. The length of the CDR3 is 13 residues. The V end lost 5 bases, the J end lost 7 bases, and 14 bases lay between the germline ends.